These 2 T cell receptor beta chains share one sample of origin, sequenced in a study of blood T cell repertoires in COVID-19. Method: immunoSEQ multiplex PCR; TCRdb's copy keeps in-frame clones and lacks some. The sample comprises about 130,000 clones, approximately 84% of which are singletons, and about 18% rests with the top ten. Sequenced: peripheral blood. Receptors originate from a woman older than 75 with acute or convalescent COVID-19.

The chain couples TRBV2 to TRBJ1-4, with TRBD1 matching over 8 bases. Germline V gives CDR1 SNHLY, CDR2 FYNNEI. The CDR3 loop spans 14 amino acids. V gave up 3 bases and J gave up 3 bases; unmatched junction bases: 0. CDR3 nucleotides: TGTGCCAGCAGTGAGACAGGGGCTAATGAAAAACTGTTTTTT. Its protein is CASSETGANEKLFF.

The chain combines TRBV2 with TRBJ1-5, with 12 bases matching TRBD1. J lost 7 bases, V lost 3 bases, and 7 bases had no gene match. Germline CDR1 reads SNHLY; CDR2 reads FYNNEI. The length of the CDR3 is 16 residues. CDR3 loop: CASSESGQGARQPQHF. DNA for the CDR3: TGTGCCAGCAGTGAGTCGGGACAGGGGGCTCGGCAGCCCCAGCATTTT. The variable domain in full, completed from reference TRBV2 and TRBJ1-5, reads EPEVTQTPSHQVTQMGQEVILRCVPISNHLYFYWYRQILGQKVEFLVSFYNNEISEKSEIFDDQFSVERPDGSNFTLKIRSTKLEDSAMYFCASSESGQGARQPQHFGDGTRLSIL.